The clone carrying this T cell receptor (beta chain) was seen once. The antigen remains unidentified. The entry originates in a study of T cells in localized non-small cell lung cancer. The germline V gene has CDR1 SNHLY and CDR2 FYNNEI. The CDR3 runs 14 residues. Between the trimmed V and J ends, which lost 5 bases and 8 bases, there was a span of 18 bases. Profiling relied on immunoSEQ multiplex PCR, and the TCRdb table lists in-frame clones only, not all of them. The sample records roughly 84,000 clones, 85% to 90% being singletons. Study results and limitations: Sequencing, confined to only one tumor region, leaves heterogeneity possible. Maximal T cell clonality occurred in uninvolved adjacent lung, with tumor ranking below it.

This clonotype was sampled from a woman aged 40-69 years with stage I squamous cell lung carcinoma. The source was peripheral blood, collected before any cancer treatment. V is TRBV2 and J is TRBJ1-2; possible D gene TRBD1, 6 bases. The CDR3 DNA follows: TGTGCCAGCAGTTTGTATACAGGGAGGAGCGGCTACACCTTC. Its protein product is CASSLYTGRSGYTF.